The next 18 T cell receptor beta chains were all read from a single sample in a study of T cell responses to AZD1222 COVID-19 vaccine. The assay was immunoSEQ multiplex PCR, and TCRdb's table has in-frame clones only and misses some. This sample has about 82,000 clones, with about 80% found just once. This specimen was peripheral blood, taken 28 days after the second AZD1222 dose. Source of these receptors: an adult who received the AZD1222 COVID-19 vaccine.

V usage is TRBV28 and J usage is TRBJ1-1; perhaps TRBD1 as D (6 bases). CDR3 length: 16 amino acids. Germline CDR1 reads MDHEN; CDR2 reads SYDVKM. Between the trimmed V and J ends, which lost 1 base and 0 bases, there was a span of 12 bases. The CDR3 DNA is TGTGCCAGCAGTTTATTGGGGGGGCACATGAACACTGAAGCTTTCTTT. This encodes CASSLLGGHMNTEAFF.

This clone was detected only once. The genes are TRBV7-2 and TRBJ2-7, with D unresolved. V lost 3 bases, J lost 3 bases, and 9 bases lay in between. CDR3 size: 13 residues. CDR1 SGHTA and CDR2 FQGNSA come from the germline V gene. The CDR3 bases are TGTGCCAGCAGCTTTCAGACCTACTACGAGCAGTACTTC. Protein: CASSFQTYYEQYF.

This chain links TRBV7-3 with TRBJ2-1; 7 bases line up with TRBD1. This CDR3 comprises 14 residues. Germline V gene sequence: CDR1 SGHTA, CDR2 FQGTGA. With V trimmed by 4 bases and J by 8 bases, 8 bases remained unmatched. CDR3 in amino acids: CASSWTGQNYEQFF. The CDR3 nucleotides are TGTGCCAGCAGCTGGACAGGCCAGAACTATGAGCAGTTCTTC.

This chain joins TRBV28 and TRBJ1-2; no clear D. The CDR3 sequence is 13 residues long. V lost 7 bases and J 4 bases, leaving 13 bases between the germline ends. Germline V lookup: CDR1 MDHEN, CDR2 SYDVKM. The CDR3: CASTRPGSYGYTF. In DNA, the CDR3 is TGTGCCAGCACCCGACCGGGATCCTATGGCTACACCTTC.

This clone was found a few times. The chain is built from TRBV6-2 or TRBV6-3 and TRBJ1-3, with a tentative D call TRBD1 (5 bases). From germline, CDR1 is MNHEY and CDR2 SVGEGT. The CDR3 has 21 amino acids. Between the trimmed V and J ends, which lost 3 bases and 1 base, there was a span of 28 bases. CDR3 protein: CASSYRPSFFEPRGSGNTIYF. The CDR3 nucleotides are TGTGCCAGCAGTTATCGCCCATCGTTTTTCGAGCCTCGGGGGTCTGGAAACACCATATATTTT.

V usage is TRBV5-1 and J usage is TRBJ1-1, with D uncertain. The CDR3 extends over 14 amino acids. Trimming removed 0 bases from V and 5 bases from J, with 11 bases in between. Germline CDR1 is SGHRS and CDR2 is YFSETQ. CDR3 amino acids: CASSLGAGRTEAFF. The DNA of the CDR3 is TGCGCCAGCAGCTTGGGAGCGGGGAGGACTGAAGCTTTCTTT.

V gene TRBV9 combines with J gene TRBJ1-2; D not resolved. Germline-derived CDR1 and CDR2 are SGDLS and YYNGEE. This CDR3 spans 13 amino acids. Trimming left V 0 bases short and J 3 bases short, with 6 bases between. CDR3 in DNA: TGTGCCAGCAGCGTAGGCACGGACTATGGCTACACCTTC. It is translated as CASSVGTDYGYTF.

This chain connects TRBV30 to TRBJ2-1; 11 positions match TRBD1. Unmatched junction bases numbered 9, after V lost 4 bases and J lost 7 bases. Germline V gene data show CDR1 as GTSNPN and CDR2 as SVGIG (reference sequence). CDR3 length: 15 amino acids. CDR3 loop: CAWIPGQGGPNEQFF. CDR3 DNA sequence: TGTGCCTGGATTCCGGGACAGGGGGGCCCTAATGAGCAGTTCTTC.

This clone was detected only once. The chain's CDR3 is CASSLTGGEGTEAFF. In nucleotides, the CDR3 is TGTGCCAGCAGCCTAACAGGGGGGGAGGGAACTGAAGCTTTCTTT. The rearrangement links TRBV14 to TRBJ1-1, with TRBD1 matching over 8 bases. In germline, CDR1 is SGHDN, CDR2 FVKESK. V lost 4 bases, J lost 5 bases, and 9 bases stayed unmatched. The CDR3 length is 15 residues. The full variable domain, with the rest looked up from reference TRBV14 and TRBJ1-1, is EAGVTQFPSHSVIEKGQTVTLRCDPISGHDNLYWYRRVMGKEIKFLLHFVKESKQDESGMPNNRFLAERTGGTYSTLKVQPAELEDSGVYFCASSLTGGEGTEAFFGQGTRLTVV.

CDR3 loop: CAWSGGKGAYEQYF. The CDR3 DNA follows: TGTGCCTGGAGTGGCGGTAAGGGGGCCTACGAGCAGTACTTC. The V call is TRBV30, the J call TRBJ2-7, with TRBD1 as a possible D gene (6 bases). Germline V gives CDR1 GTSNPN, CDR2 SVGIG (reference sequence). V was trimmed by 1 base and J by 2 bases, leaving 12 bases between them. The CDR3 sequence is 14 residues long.

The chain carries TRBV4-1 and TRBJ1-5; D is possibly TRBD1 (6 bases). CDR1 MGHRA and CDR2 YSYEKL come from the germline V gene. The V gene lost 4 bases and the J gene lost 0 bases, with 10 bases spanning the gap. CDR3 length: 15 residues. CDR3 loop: CASSRTEDSNQPQHF. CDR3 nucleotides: TGCGCCAGCAGCCGGACAGAGGATAGCAATCAGCCCCAGCATTTT.

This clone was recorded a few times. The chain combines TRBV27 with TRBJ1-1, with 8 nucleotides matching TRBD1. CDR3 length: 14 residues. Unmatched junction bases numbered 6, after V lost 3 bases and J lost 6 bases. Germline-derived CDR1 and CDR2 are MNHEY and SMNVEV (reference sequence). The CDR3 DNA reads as TGTGCCAGCAGTTTGACAGGGGCTGCCCCTGAAGCTTTCTTT. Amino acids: CASSLTGAAPEAFF.

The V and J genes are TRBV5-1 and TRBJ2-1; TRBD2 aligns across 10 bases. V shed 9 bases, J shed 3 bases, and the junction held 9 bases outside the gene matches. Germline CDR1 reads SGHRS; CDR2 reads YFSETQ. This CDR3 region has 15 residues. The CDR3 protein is CATSPRTSGYNEQFF. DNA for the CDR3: TGCGCCACCTCACCTCGGACTAGCGGCTACAATGAGCAGTTCTTC.

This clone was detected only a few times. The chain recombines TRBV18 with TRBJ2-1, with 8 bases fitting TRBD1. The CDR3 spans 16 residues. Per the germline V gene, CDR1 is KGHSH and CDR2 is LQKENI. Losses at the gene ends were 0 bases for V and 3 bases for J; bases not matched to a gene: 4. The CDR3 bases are TGTGCCAGCTCACCACCAATAACAGGGGGCTACAATGAGCAGTTCTTC. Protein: CASSPPITGGYNEQFF.

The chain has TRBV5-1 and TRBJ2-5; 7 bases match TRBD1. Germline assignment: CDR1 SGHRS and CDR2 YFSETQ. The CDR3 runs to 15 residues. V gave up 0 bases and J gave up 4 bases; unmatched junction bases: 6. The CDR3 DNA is TGCGCCAGCAGCTTGGCCTGGACAGGTGGAGAGACCCAGTACTTC. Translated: CASSLAWTGGETQYF.

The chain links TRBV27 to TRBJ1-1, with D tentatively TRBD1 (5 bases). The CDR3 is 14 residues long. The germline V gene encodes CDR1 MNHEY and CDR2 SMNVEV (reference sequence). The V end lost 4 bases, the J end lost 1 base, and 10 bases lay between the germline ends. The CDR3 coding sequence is TGTGCCAGCAGTTCCCCTGGGGGGAACACTGAAGCTTTCTTT. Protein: CASSSPGGNTEAFF.

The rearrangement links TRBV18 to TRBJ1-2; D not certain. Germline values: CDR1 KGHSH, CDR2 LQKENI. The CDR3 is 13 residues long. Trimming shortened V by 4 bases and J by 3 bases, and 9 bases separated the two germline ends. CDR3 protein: CASSHGVHYGYTF. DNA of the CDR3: TGTGCCAGCTCACACGGGGTTCACTATGGCTACACCTTC.

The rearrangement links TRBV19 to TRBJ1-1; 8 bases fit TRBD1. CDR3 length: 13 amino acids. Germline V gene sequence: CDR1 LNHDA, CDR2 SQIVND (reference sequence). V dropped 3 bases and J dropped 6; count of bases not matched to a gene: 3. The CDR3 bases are TGTGCCAGTAGTATCGGGACAGGCCCTGAAGCTTTCTTT. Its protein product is CASSIGTGPEAFF.